Below, one TCR beta chain is given with its context. Antigen: not known. Findings and caveats of the study: Tumor Treg TCRs overlapped most with tumor naive CD4+ cells. The TCR gene usage of tumor memory CD4+ T cells clustered together with blood and lymph node memory CD4+ cells and with lymph node naive CD4+ cells.

Semi-nested PCR with Nested Universal Primer A followed constant-region reverse priming of full-length variable regions. TCRdb called the 5' RACE reads again in MiXCR, with one record for every CDR3 protein. The data contain under 35,000 distinct CDR3 sequences, roughly 25% of them singletons. CD4+CD45RO+CD25- cells were isolated as memory CD4+ T cells. This TCR came from a female donor with breast cancer. The sequenced sample consisted of memory CD4+ T cells sorted from blood. Subset of the sample: memory CD4+ T cells, CD4+CD45RO+CD25-.

This chain's CDR3 is CASSSKGAVKKLFF. The CDR3 DNA sequence: TGTGCCAGCAGCTCAAAGGGGGCAGTTAAAAAACTGTTTTTT. J is TRBJ1-4 and V is TRBV7-2; TRBD1 aligns across 7 bases. Germline lookup yields CDR1 SGHTA and CDR2 FQGNSA. The V segment lost 4 bases and the J segment 9 bases; nucleotides outside the gene matches: 8. This CDR3 spans 14 amino acids.